This T cell receptor beta chain originates from a study of CD8+CD57+ T cells in acquired aplastic anemia. V trimming: 1 base; J trimming: 3 bases; junction bases outside the gene matches: 2. Germline V gene data show CDR1 as MNHNS and CDR2 as SASEGT. CDR3 length: 14 residues. Genomic DNA acted as the template from which TCR beta VDJ combination and CDR3 sequence profiling were carried out. TCRdb re-derived calls from the reads in MiXCR, one entry per CDR3 protein. The sample lists hundreds of thousands of distinct CDR3 sequences; 82% were seen once. This clonotype was picked up many times. All sequencing subjects had displayed CD8+CD57+ cell expansion on flow cytometry.

Material: sorted CD4+, CD8+, or CD8+CD57+ T cells (not recorded which) from PBMCs. The TCR was taken from a human donor with aplastic anemia. The chain combines TRBV6-1 with TRBJ1-1, with 7 nucleotides matching TRBD1. The CDR3 nucleotides are TGTGCCAGCAGTGAAGACAGGGGCGACACTGAAGCTTTCTTT. This translates into CASSEDRGDTEAFF.